A single sample is the source of the 26 T cell receptor beta chains below, sequenced in a study of T cell changes during pregnancy in multiple sclerosis. Method: immunoSEQ multiplex PCR; TCRdb's copy keeps in-frame clones and lacks some. The sample has more than 45,000 clones; 90% to 95% are singletons. The source was CD4+ T cells from peripheral blood mononuclear cells, collected in the first trimester of pregnancy. The receptors derive from a female donor with multiple sclerosis, enrolled in a pregnancy study.

The J gene is TRBJ2-1, the V gene TRBV6-1; the D gene is possibly TRBD1 (5 bases). Germline assignment: CDR1 MNHNS and CDR2 SASEGT. Trimming pared 1 base from V and 7 bases from J, leaving 11 bases between. The CDR3 extends over 14 amino acids. The CDR3 region is CASSEGAGLNEQFF. CDR3 DNA: TGTGCCAGCAGTGAAGGAGCAGGGTTAAATGAGCAGTTCTTC.

The rearrangement joins TRBV30 to TRBJ2-7, with 10 positions matching TRBD2. CDR1 and CDR2 from the germline V gene are GTSNPN and SVGIG (reference sequence). The CDR3 covers 18 residues. Germline trimming cut 0 bases from V and 2 bases from J; bases unmatched to any gene: 13. The CDR3 is CAWSVRVLAGAGTYEQYF. Written as DNA, the CDR3 is TGTGCCTGGAGTGTACGTGTCCTAGCGGGGGCGGGTACCTACGAGCAGTACTTC.

This rearrangement joins TRBV6-5 to TRBJ1-1, with D tentatively TRBD1 (5 bases). CDR3 length: 15 residues. The germline gives CDR1 MNHEY, CDR2 SVGAGI. Between the trimmed V and J ends, which lost 0 bases and 5 bases, there was a span of 13 bases. CDR3 residues: CASSYSEVGLTEAFF. CDR3 nucleotide sequence: TGTGCCAGCAGTTACTCCGAGGTGGGGCTGACTGAAGCTTTCTTT.

The gene calls are TRBV6-1 and TRBJ1-5; a possible D gene is TRBD1 (5 bases). V was pared by 9 bases and J by 0 bases, with 15 bases between. This CDR3 has 15 amino acids. The germline gives CDR1 MNHNS, CDR2 SASEGT. CDR3 protein: CASNPGPPSNQPQHF. As DNA, the CDR3 is TGTGCCAGTAACCCAGGGCCCCCTAGCAATCAGCCCCAGCATTTT.

Turning to this clone: This sample also contains other DNA sequences that code for the same CDR3. The chain carries TRBV5-1 and TRBJ2-3, with TRBD2 matching over 12 bases. V shed 4 bases, J shed 0 bases, and the junction held 0 bases outside the gene matches. Germline loops: CDR1 SGHRS, CDR2 YFSETQ. The CDR3 covers 15 residues. The CDR3 DNA is TGCGCCAGCAGCCTAGCGGGGGGGAGCACAGATACGCAGTATTTT. This gives the protein CASSLAGGSTDTQYF.

The chain recombines TRBV2 with TRBJ2-7; TRBD1 matches at 10 bases. Germline V gives CDR1 SNHLY, CDR2 FYNNEI. The CDR3 contains 14 residues. Losses at the gene ends were 2 bases for V and 6 bases for J; bases not matched to a gene: 4. The CDR3 loop is CASSERQGAGEQYF. CDR3 bases: TGTGCCAGCAGTGAACGACAGGGGGCCGGCGAGCAGTACTTC.

The genes are TRBV4-1 and TRBJ2-1, with D unresolved. Germline V CDR1 and CDR2: MGHRA, YSYEKL. With 0 bases removed from V and 0 bases from J, the gap between germline ends came to 12 bases. The CDR3 has 17 amino acids. The CDR3 spells CASSQDGADASYNEQFF. The CDR3 coding sequence is TGCGCCAGCAGCCAAGATGGCGCGGATGCCTCCTACAATGAGCAGTTCTTC.

The V and J genes are TRBV5-1 and TRBJ2-3, with 7 bases lining up with TRBD1. Germline V gene data show CDR1 as SGHRS and CDR2 as YFSETQ. The junction had 7 bases not matched to a gene; V was cut back by 0 bases and J by 6 bases. This CDR3 is built from 15 residues. CDR3 DNA: TGCGCCAGCAGCTTGGAGGGACAGTCCCCCGATACGCAGTATTTT. This translates into CASSLEGQSPDTQYF.

This chain connects TRBV27 to TRBJ2-2; 9 bases are shared with TRBD2. The V segment lost 7 bases and the J segment 5 bases; nucleotides outside the gene matches: 8. The CDR3 is 15 residues long. Germline V lookup: CDR1 MNHEY, CDR2 SMNVEV (reference sequence). CDR3 sequence: CASTPGLAGTGELFF. CDR3 coding DNA: TGTGCCAGCACCCCGGGGCTAGCGGGAACCGGGGAGCTGTTTTTT.

The chain combines TRBV30 with TRBJ2-3, with TRBD1 matching over 10 bases. The germline gives CDR1 GTSNPN, CDR2 SVGIG (reference sequence). V lost 2 bases and J lost 9; bases outside the gene matches: 8. The CDR3 has 14 amino acids. CDR3 in DNA: TGTGCCTGGAGTTCGACAGGGGGCTCAGGAACGCAGTATTTT. It codes for CAWSSTGGSGTQYF.

The chain has TRBV5-4 and TRBJ2-3, with D maybe TRBD2 (6 bases). This CDR3 has 16 residues. V lost 0 bases, J lost 5 bases, and 16 bases lay in between. Germline V lookup: CDR1 SGHNT, CDR2 YYREEE (reference sequence). The CDR3 DNA reads as TGTGCCAGCAGCTTGGGGTCGGGGGTGACGGGAGATACGCAGTATTTT. It translates to CASSLGSGVTGDTQYF.

The V call is TRBV19, the J call TRBJ2-4, with D possibly matching TRBD1 (6 bases). The CDR3 runs to 17 residues. The germline gives CDR1 LNHDA, CDR2 SQIVND (reference sequence). Trimming cost V 3 bases and J 5 bases, with 20 bases left between them. The CDR3 DNA is TGTGCCAGTAGTATTGTCCAGGGGAAAAACCCTCAAAACATTCAGTACTTC. Its translation: CASSIVQGKNPQNIQYF.

V gene TRBV7-9 combines with J gene TRBJ2-1; 9 nucleotides line up with TRBD1. V shed 4 bases, J shed 4 bases, and the junction held 8 bases outside the gene matches. The CDR3 runs to 16 residues. Germline V lookup: CDR1 SEHNR, CDR2 FQNEAQ (reference sequence). CDR3 coding DNA: TGTGCCAGCAGCTCCCTACAGGGGGCGTCTTACAATGAGCAGTTCTTC. It is translated as CASSSLQGASYNEQFF.

V and J are TRBV10-3 and TRBJ1-3; D gene unclear. The CDR3 is 15 amino acids. V dropped 3 bases and J dropped 0 bases, with 9 bases sitting between them. CDR1 and CDR2 from the germline V gene are ENHRY and SYGVKD. CDR3 nucleotides: TGTGCCATCAGTGATGGGCAGTACTCTGGAAACACCATATATTTT. This encodes CAISDGQYSGNTIYF.

The V gene is TRBV6-6, the J gene TRBJ2-7; 7 bases agree with TRBD1. The J segment lost 3 bases and the V segment lost 6 bases, leaving 5 bases of the junction unmatched. Per germline, CDR1 MNHNY and CDR2 SVGAGI (reference sequence). The CDR3 runs to 13 residues. The CDR3 DNA reads TGTGCCAGCAGGAGGGACAGCAACTACGAGCAGTACTTC. Translated, it gives CASRRDSNYEQYF.

This chain links TRBV18 with TRBJ2-1; 11 bases align to TRBD2. From germline, CDR1 is KGHSH and CDR2 LQKENI. V lost 4 bases to trimming and J lost 8 bases; unmatched junction nucleotides: 13. This CDR3 contains 17 residues. The CDR3 protein is CASSLLLAGATRDEQFF. CDR3 sequence (DNA): TGTGCCAGCTCACTCCTACTAGCGGGGGCCACCAGGGATGAGCAGTTCTTC.

This clone has a handful of counts. The rearrangement links TRBV15 to TRBJ2-7; 9 nucleotides line up with TRBD1. Losses at the gene ends were 4 bases for V and 0 bases for J; bases not matched to a gene: 7. The germline V gene has CDR1 LNHNV and CDR2 YYDKDF (reference sequence). This CDR3 comprises 16 residues. The CDR3 region has the DNA TGTGCCACCAGCACCCGGACAGGGGACATCTCCTACGAGCAGTACTTC. It codes for CATSTRTGDISYEQYF.

In its sample, this clone was seen a few times. The V gene is TRBV27, the J gene TRBJ2-3; possible D gene TRBD2, 7 bases. The CDR3 extends over 16 amino acids. Looked up from germline, CDR1 is MNHEY and CDR2 is SMNVEV (reference sequence). With 4 bases removed from V and 4 bases from J, the gap between germline ends came to 18 bases. CDR3 residues: CASSSSGGGRADTQYF. For the CDR3, the DNA is TGTGCCAGCAGTTCCTCTGGGGGGGGGCGGGCAGATACGCAGTATTTT.

The V gene is TRBV4-2, the J gene TRBJ2-5, with TRBD2 matching 8 bases. CDR1 is LGHNA and CDR2 is YNFKEQ in the germline V gene. Losses at the gene ends were 2 bases for V and 0 bases for J; bases not matched to a gene: 5. The CDR3 spans 16 residues. CDR3 coding DNA: TGTGCCAGCAGCCAATTGCAGCGGGGGCACCAAGAGACCCAGTACTTC. Its translation is CASSQLQRGHQETQYF.

The V gene is TRBV10-2, the J gene TRBJ2-3; D not resolved. The CDR3 length is 12 residues. Trimming removed 5 bases from V and 6 bases from J, with 9 bases in between. CDR1 WSHSY and CDR2 SAAADI come from the germline V gene. CDR3 region: CASSRVADTQYF. The CDR3 bases are TGCGCCAGCAGTAGAGTTGCGGATACGCAGTATTTT.

This chain joins TRBV19 and TRBJ1-2; TRBD1 might be the D (6 bases). This CDR3 region has 14 residues. From germline, CDR1 is LNHDA and CDR2 SQIVND (reference sequence). V was trimmed by 3 bases and J by 2 bases, leaving 10 bases between them. CDR3 nucleotides: TGTGCCAGTAGTATCAACGGACAGAACTATGGCTACACCTTC. Its translation: CASSINGQNYGYTF. Combining the CDR3 with reference TRBV19 and TRBJ1-2 gives the whole variable domain DGGITQSPKYLFRKEGQNVTLSCEQNLNHDAMYWYRQDPGQGLRLIYYSQIVNDFQKGDIAEGYSVSREKKESFPLTVTSAQKNPTAFYLCASSINGQNYGYTFGSGTRLTVV.

This chain uses TRBV10-3 with TRBJ2-1; D possibly corresponds to TRBD1 (5 bases). The CDR3 has 14 amino acids. Germline CDR1 reads ENHRY; CDR2 reads SYGVKD. Between the trimmed V and J ends, which lost 3 bases and 9 bases, there was a span of 15 bases. CDR3 in DNA: TGTGCCATCAGTGACGCAAAGGGAACAGGTGAGCAGTTCTTC. This gives the protein CAISDAKGTGEQFF.

The chain is built from TRBV2 and TRBJ1-2; D is undetermined. CDR1 SNHLY and CDR2 FYNNEI come from the germline V gene. V lost 5 bases and J lost 4, with 14 bases in between. CDR3 length: 14 residues. The CDR3 nucleotides read TGTGCCAGCAGTCGACTACCTGGGAGCTATGGCTACACCTTC. Encoded protein: CASSRLPGSYGYTF.

The genes are TRBV5-5 and TRBJ2-5, with TRBD1 as a possible D gene (6 bases). The CDR3 has 14 residues. V dropped 3 bases and J dropped 4 bases, with 13 bases sitting between them. Germline V gene sequence: CDR1 SGHKS, CDR2 YYEKEE (reference sequence). The CDR3: CASSSGRGTETQYF. CDR3 nucleotide sequence: TGTGCCAGCAGCTCGGGAAGGGGGACAGAGACCCAGTACTTC.

Concerning this clone itself: A read error may produce the germline difference seen at one junction end. The chain combines TRBV16 with TRBJ1-2; 8 bases line up with TRBD1. The CDR3 extends over 13 amino acids. CDR1 and CDR2 (germline): KGHSY, FQNENV. In nucleotides, the CDR3 is TGTGCCAGCAGCGGACAGGGAAACTTTGGCTACACCTTC. The encoded protein is CASSGQGNFGYTF.

The chain employs TRBV18 and TRBJ1-6, with TRBD1 as a possible D gene (6 bases). This CDR3 has 14 amino acids. V lost 2 bases, J lost 7 bases, and 9 bases lay in between. The germline V gene encodes CDR1 KGHSH and CDR2 LQKENI. The CDR3 protein is CASSPKQGNSPLHF. The CDR3 nucleotides are TGTGCCAGCTCACCAAAACAGGGAAATTCACCCCTCCACTTT.